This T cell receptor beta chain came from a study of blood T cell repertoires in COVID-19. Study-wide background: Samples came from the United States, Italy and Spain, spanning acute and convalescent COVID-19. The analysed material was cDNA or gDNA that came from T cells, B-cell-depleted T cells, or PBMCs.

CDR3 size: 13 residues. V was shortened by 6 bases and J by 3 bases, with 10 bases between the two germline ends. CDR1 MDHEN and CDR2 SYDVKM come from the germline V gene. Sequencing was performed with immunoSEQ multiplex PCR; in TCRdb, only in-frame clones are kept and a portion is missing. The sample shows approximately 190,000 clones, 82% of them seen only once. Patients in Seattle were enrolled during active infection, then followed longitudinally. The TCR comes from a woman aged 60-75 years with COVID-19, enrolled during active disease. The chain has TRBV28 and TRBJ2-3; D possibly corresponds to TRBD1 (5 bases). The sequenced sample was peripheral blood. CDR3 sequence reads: CASRDRGTDTQYF. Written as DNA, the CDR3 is TGTGCCAGCAGGGATAGGGGAACAGATACGCAGTATTTT.